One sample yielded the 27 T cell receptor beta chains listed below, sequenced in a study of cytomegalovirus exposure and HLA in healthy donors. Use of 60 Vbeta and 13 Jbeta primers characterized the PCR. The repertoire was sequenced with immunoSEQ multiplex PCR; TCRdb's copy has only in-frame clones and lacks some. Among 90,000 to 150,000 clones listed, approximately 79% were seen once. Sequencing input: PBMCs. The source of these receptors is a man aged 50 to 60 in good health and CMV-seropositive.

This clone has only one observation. DNA for the CDR3: TGCGCCAGCAGCGATGAACAGGGGTTCAGGGAGACCCAGTACTTC. Its protein is CASSDEQGFRETQYF. This rearrangement joins TRBV5-1 to TRBJ2-5; 7 bases align to TRBD1. Trimming at V came to 4 bases and at J to 5 bases, leaving 11 bases not matched to a gene. Germline V gene data show CDR1 as SGHRS and CDR2 as YFSETQ. This CDR3 has 15 residues.

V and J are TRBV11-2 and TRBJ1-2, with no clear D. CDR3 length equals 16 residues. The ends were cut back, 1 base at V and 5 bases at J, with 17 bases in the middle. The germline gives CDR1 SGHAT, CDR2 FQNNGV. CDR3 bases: TGTGCCAGCAGCTTAGCGAGTTCTATAAGTCGGTATGGCTACACCTTC. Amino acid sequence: CASSLASSISRYGYTF.

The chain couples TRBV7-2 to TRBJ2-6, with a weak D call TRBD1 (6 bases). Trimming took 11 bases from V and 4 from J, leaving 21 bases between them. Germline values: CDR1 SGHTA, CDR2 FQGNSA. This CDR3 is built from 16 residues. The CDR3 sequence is CACPLQGSSGANVLTF. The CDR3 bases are TGTGCCTGCCCGTTGCAGGGGAGTTCCGGGGCCAACGTCCTGACTTTC.

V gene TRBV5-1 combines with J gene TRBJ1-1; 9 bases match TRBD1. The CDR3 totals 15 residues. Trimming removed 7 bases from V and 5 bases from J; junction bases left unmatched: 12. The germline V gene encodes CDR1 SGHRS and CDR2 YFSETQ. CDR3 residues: CASSRQGELGTEAFF. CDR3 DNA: TGCGCCAGCTCCAGACAGGGGGAACTGGGGACTGAAGCTTTCTTT.

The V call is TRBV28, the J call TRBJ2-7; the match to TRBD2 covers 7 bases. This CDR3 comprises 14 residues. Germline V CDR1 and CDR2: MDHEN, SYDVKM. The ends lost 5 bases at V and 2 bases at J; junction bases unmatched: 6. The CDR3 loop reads CASSGGVGAYEQYF. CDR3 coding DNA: TGTGCCAGCAGTGGGGGGGTCGGAGCCTACGAGCAGTACTTC.

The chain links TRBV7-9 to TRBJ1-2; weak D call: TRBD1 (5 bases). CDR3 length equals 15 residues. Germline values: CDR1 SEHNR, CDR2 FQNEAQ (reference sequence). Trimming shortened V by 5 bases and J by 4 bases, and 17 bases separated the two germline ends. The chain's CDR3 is CASSRQTPSSYGYTF. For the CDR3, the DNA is TGTGCCAGCAGCCGACAGACCCCATCCAGCTATGGCTACACCTTC.

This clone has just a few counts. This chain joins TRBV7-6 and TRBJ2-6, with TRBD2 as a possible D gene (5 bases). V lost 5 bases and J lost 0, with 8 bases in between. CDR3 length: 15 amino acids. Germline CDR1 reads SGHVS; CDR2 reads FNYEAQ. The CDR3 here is CASSAGGSGANVLTF. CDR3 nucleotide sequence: TGTGCCAGCAGCGCAGGAGGCTCTGGGGCCAACGTCCTGACTTTC.

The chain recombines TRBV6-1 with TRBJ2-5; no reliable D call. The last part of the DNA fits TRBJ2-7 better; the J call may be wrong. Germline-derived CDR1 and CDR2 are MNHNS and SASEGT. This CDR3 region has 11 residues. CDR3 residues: CASILSYEQYF. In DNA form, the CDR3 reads TGTGCCAGCATCCTCTCCTACGAGCAGTACTTC.

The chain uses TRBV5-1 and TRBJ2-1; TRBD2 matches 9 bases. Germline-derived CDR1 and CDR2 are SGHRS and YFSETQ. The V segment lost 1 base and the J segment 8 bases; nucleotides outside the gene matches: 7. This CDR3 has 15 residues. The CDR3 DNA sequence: TGCGCCAGCAGCTTGAATAGCGGGAGTATCTATGAGCAGTTCTTC. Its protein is CASSLNSGSIYEQFF.

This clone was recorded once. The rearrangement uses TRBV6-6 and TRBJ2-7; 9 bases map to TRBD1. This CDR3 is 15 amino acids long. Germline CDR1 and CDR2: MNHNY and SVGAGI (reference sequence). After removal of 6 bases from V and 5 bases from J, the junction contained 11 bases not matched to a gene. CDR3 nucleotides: TGTGCCAGCAGGACAGGGGGGGCGGTTGTTGACGAGCAGTACTTC. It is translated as CASRTGGAVVDEQYF.

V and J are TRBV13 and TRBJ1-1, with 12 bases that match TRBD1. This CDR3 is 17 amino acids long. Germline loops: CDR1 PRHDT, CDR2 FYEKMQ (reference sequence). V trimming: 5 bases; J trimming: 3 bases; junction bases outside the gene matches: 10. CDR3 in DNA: TGTGCCAGCAGCCCGGCCGGGACAGGGGGCTCTGACACTGAAGCTTTCTTT. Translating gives CASSPAGTGGSDTEAFF.

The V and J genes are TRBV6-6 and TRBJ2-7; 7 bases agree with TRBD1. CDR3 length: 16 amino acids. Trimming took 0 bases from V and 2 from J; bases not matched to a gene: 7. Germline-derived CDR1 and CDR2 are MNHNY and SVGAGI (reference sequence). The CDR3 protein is CASSYSVDRRTYEQYF. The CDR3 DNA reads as TGTGCCAGCAGTTACTCAGTGGACAGGAGGACCTACGAGCAGTACTTC.

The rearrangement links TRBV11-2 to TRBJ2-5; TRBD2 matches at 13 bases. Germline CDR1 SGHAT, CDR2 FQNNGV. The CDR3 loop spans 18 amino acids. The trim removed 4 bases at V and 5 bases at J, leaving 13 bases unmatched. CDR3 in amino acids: CASSWGTSGVPASETQYF. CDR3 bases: TGTGCCAGCAGCTGGGGGACTAGCGGGGTCCCGGCGTCGGAGACCCAGTACTTC.

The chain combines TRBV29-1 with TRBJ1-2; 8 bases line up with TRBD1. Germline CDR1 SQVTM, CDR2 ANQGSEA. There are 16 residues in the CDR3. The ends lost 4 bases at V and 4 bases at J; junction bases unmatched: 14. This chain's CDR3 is CSVVPAGQGERYGYTF. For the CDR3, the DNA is TGCAGCGTTGTCCCCGCCGGACAGGGTGAGCGCTATGGCTACACCTTC.

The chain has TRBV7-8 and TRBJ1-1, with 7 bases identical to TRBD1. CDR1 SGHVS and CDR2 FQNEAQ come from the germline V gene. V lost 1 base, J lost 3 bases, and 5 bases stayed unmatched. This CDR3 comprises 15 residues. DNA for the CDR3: TGTGCCAGCAGCTTAGGGGGGACAGTAGACACTGAAGCTTTCTTT. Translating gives CASSLGGTVDTEAFF.

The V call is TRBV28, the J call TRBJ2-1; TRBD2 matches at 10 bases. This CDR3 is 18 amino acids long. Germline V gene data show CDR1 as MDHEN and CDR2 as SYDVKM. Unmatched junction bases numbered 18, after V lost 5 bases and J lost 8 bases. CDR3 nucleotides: TGTGCCAGCAGTCCTGAGCTAGAACTAGCGGGAATTCGGGATGAGCAGTTCTTC. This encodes CASSPELELAGIRDEQFF.

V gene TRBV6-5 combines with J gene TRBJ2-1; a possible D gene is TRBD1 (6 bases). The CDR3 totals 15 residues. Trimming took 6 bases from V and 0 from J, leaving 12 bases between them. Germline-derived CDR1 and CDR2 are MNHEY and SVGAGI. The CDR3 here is CASRPGTSSYNEQFF. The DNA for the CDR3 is TGTGCCAGCAGGCCCGGGACAAGCTCCTACAATGAGCAGTTCTTC.

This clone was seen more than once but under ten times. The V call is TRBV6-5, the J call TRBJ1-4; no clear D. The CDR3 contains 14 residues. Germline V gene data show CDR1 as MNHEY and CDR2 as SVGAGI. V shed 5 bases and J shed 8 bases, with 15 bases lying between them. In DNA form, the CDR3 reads TGTGCCAGCAGTCGGGATGGGAGGTTCGAAAAACTGTTTTTT. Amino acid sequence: CASSRDGRFEKLFF.

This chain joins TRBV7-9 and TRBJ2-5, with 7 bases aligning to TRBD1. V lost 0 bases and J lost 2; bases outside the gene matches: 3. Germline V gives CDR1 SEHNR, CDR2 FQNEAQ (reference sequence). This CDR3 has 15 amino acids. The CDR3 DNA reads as TGTGCCAGCAGCTTAGCGGCAGGGGGACAAGAGACCCAGTACTTC. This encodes CASSLAAGGQETQYF. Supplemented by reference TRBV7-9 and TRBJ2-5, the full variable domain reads DTGVSQNPRHKITKRGQNVTFRCDPISEHNRLYWYRQTLGQGPEFLTYFQNEAQLEKSRLLSDRFSAERPKGSFSTLEIQRTEQGDSAMYLCASSLAAGGQETQYFGPGTRLLVL.

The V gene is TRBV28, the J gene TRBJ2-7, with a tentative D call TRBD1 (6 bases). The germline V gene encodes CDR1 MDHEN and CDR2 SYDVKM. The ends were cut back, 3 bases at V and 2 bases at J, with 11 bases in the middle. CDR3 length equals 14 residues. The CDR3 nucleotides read TGTGCCAGCAGTTTGTACAGGGAGACCTACGAGCAGTACTTC. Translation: CASSLYRETYEQYF.

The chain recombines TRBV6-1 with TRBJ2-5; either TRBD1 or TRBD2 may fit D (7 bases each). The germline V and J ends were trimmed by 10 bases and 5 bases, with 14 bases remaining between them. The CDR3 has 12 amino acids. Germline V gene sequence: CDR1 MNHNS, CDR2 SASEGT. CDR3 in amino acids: CATRGGLETQYF. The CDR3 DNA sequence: TGTGCCACCAGGGGGGGGTTGGAGACCCAGTACTTC.

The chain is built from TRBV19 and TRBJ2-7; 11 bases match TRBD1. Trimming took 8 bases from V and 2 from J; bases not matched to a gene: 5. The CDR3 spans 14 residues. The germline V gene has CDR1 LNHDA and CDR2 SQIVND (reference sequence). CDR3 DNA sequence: TGTGCCAGTTCCCGGGGACAGGGGGCCTACGAGCAGTACTTC. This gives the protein CASSRGQGAYEQYF.

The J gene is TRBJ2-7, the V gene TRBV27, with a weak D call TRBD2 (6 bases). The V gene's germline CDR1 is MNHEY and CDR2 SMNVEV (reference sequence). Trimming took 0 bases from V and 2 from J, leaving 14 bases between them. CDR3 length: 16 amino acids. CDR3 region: CASSLSPGAAPYEQYF. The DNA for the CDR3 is TGTGCCAGCAGTTTATCTCCGGGAGCCGCTCCCTACGAGCAGTACTTC.

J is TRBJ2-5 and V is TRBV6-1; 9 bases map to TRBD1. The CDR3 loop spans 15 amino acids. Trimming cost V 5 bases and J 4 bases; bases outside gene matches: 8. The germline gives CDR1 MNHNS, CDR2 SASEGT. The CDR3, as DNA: TGTGCCAGCAGTCACGGACAGGGGCGAGGAGAGACCCAGTACTTC. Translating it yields CASSHGQGRGETQYF.

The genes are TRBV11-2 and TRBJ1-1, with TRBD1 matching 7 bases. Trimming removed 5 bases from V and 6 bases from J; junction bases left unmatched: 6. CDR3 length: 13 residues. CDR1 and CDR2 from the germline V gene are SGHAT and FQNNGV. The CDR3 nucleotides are TGTGCCAGCAGCCTTGACAGGGCTTCTGAAGCTTTCTTT. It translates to CASSLDRASEAFF.

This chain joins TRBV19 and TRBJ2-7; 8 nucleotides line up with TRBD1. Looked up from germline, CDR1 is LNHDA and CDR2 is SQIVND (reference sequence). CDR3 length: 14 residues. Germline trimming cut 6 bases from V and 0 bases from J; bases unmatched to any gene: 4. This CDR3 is CASRRTGNSYEQYF. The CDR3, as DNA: TGTGCCAGTAGGAGGACAGGGAACTCCTACGAGCAGTACTTC.

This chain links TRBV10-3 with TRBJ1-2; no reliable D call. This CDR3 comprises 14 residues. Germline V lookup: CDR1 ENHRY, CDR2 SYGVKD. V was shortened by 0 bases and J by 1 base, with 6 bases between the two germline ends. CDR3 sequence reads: CAISESPDNYGYTF. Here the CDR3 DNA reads TGTGCCATCAGTGAGTCTCCAGATAACTATGGCTACACCTTC.